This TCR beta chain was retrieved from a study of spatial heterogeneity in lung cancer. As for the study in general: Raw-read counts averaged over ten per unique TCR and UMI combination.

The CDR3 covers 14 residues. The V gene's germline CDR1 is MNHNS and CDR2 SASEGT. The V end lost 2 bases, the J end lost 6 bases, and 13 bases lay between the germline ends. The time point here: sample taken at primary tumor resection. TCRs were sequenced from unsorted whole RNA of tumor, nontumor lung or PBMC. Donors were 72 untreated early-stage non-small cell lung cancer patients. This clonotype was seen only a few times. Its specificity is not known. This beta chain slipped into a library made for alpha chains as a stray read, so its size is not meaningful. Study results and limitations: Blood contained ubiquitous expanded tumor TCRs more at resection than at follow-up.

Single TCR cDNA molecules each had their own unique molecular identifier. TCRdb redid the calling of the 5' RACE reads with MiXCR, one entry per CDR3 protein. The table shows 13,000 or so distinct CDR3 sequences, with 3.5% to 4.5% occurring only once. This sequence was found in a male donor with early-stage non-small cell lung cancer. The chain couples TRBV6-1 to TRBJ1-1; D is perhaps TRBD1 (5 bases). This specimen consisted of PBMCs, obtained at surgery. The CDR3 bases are TGTGCCAGCAGTGAATACAGGACGGTGGCTGAAGCTTTCTTT. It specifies CASSEYRTVAEAFF.